This T cell receptor (beta chain) was found in a study of cytomegalovirus exposure and HLA in healthy donors (dated by TCRdb to 2015 to 2018). Regarding the research as a whole: According to a later analysis, one platform produced both the 110 or so validation repertoires and the approximately 660 repertoires of the first cohort. In addition to the first cohort of 650 to 750 subjects, a separate validation cohort of over 90 different subjects was used. The study aimed to test whether signatures of past pathogen exposure could be identified by cataloging public T cell receptors. To predict cytomegalovirus infection status, the study brought together high-throughput TCR immunosequencing, statistical association of individual TCRs with disease status, and machine learning. The investigation overall reported the following: Most TCR sequences were seen in very few donors, while some public TCRs were found in many individuals. In vitro tests confirmed that a few of the cytomegalovirus-associated TCR beta chains recognize cytomegalovirus antigens. Subsequent analysis determined that TCRs grouped into clusters in the first cohort also showed a tendency toward co-occurrence across the roughly 110 validation repertoires, and approximately 93% of cluster scores exceeded 0. The classifier was reported to diagnose cytomegalovirus status with high specificity and sensitivity in both the original cohort and the validation cohort. The authors suggested that the approach could potentially be generalized to other disease states and immunological phenotypes. The study listed around 160 TCR beta chains as associated with cytomegalovirus. The validation cohort had no HLA typing available for a later analysis, so co-occurrence within that cohort was assessed over all 120 or so repertoires.

Per the germline V gene, MDHEN is the CDR1 and SYDVKM is the CDR2. The CDR3 covers 12 residues, taking in both the cysteine and the phenylalanine. Left in the record is the CDR3 DNA by itself, 36 bases read in frame from the first base. The trim is 6 bases for V and 5 bases for J, with a gap of 11 bases between the germline ends. The donors were included in the validation cohort of 90 to 150 subjects, a group kept apart from the roughly 700-subject first cohort. Details on this clone: Its antigen target is currently unknown. It has no much larger one-base neighbor in the sample; base qualities were not kept.

Libraries were made using the immunoSEQ multiplex PCR assay. The study's processing was this. To diagnose cytomegalovirus status from the catalog of TCR beta chain sequences, a statistical classification framework was built. TCRdb stores this immuneACCESS table with in-frame sequences only. Part of the clones is absent; in the studies checked, under half of the shortfall reflects unresolved V genes, and no reason is known for the rest. The V and J calls and clone size come from that table; D and trimming were worked out from the DNA. The table for this sample lists 100,000 to 150,000 clones; around 95% of them were counted only once. The ten largest clones capture about 1.8% of the sample.

The sequence was obtained from a man aged 18 to 30 in good health and CMV-seronegative. The rearrangement combines TRBV28 with TRBJ2-7; the D region possibly corresponds to TRBD2 (6 bases align). The specimen was PBMCs. CDR3 loop: CASSPGVNEQYF. DNA sequence: TGTGCCAGCAGCCCGGGGGTAAACGAGCAGTACTTC.